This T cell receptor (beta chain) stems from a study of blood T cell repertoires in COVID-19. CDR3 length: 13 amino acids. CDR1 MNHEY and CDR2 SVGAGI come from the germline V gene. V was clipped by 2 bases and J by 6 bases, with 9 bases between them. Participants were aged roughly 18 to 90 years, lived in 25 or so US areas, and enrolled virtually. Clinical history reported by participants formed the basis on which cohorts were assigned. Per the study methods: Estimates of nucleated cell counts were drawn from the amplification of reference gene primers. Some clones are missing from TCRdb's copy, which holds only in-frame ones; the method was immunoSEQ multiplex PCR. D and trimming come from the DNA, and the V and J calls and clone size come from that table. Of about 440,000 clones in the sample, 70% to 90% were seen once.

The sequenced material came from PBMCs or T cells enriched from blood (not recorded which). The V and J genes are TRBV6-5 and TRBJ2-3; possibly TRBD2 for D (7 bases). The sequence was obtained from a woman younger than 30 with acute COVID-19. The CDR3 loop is CASSYGGADTQYF. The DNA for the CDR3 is TGTGCCAGCAGTTACGGGGGGGCCGATACGCAGTATTTT.